A selection of T cell receptor beta chains follows, all from one sample in a study of a mutant IDH1 vaccine in newly diagnosed glioma. Which antigens these TCRs recognize remains unknown. The protocol was immunoSEQ multiplex PCR, while the TCRdb copy is restricted to in-frame clones and leaves out a portion. The sample has fewer than 65,000 clones; 80% to 85% are singletons. The sequenced sample was PBMCs, obtained from a glioma patient whose treatment included an IDH1 peptide vaccine. The receptors stem from a man aged 25 to 40 with glioma. CDR3s include the opening cysteine and the closing phenylalanine or tryptophan. D genes are given only for firm matches. Clone size appears in some rows only: once, few, many, or a class for an expanded clone.

CDR3 DNA	CDR3 protein	J gene	D gene	clone size	V gene
TGTGCCAGCAGTTTATCGAATAACAGGGTTTTGAACACCGGGGAGCTGTTTTTT	CASSLSNNRVLNTGELFF	TRBJ2-2	.	.	TRBV27
TGTGCCAGCAGCGCACTCAGAGGGGACAGGGGCAGCAATCAGCCCCAGCATTTT	CASSALRGDRGSNQPQHF	TRBJ1-5	TRBD1	.	TRBV9
TGTGCCAGCAGCTTCACTGACAGGGGCTCCTACGAGCAGTACTTC	CASSFTDRGSYEQYF	TRBJ2-7	TRBD1	.	TRBV11-2
TGTGCCAGCAGATTGACGTTGACAGGGGGCGCCTATGGCTACACCTTC	CASRLTLTGGAYGYTF	TRBJ1-2	TRBD1	.	TRBV27
TGTGCCAGCCGGGGACGCAGGGGAGAAGGGCAAGAGACCCAGTACTTC	CASRGRRGEGQETQYF	TRBJ2-5	.	.	TRBV2
TGCGCCAGCAGACACGGGATCAAGGGTTCCCCGGGGGGTGAAAAACTGTTTTTT	CASRHGIKGSPGGEKLFF	TRBJ1-4	.	.	TRBV5-1
TGTGCCATCAGTGAGCAGCAGGGTTCTGAAGCTTTCTTT	CAISEQQGSEAFF	TRBJ1-1	.	few	TRBV10-3
TGTGCCAGCAGTTTCACCGGGACAGGGGGAGGTACCTACGAGCAGTACTTC	CASSFTGTGGGTYEQYF	TRBJ2-7	TRBD1	.	TRBV28
TGCGCCAGCAGGCAGTACGGGTCTGACTACGAGCAGTACTTC	CASRQYGSDYEQYF	TRBJ2-7	.	.	TRBV5-1
TGTGCCAGCAGCTTGGGGGCAGGGGAAACCCTCGAGCAGTACTTC	CASSLGAGETLEQYF	TRBJ2-7	.	.	TRBV5-6
TGTGCCAGCAGCCCAACAGGAACAAATAATTCACCCCTCCACTTT	CASSPTGTNNSPLHF	TRBJ1-6	.	.	TRBV7-8
TGTGCCAGCAGTCGGGGTTTGAATCCCCAAGAGACCCAGTACTTC	CASSRGLNPQETQYF	TRBJ2-5	.	.	TRBV27
TGTGCCAGCAGCTTTAGCGGGGGGGTACAAGAGACCCAGTACTTC	CASSFSGGVQETQYF	TRBJ2-5	TRBD2	.	TRBV7-8
TGTGCCAGCACCCCTAGGACAGGAAACTATGGCTACACCTTC	CASTPRTGNYGYTF	TRBJ1-2	TRBD1	.	TRBV5-4
TGTGCCACCAGCAGAGCATTTGGACAGGGGAATTACGAGCAGTACTTC	CATSRAFGQGNYEQYF	TRBJ2-7	TRBD1	.	TRBV15
TGTGCCAGCAGTTTATCGATTTGGGCCCCCGGCGGGGAGCTGTTTTTT	CASSLSIWAPGGELFF	TRBJ2-2	.	few	TRBV27
TGTGCCAGCAGCAAACCGGGACAGGGGGCTGGAGAGACCCAGTACTTC	CASSKPGQGAGETQYF	TRBJ2-5	.	.	TRBV21-1
TGTGCCAGCAGCTCAGTAGCGGCCGCGAACACCGGGGAGCTGTTTTTT	CASSSVAAANTGELFF	TRBJ2-2	.	.	TRBV11-2